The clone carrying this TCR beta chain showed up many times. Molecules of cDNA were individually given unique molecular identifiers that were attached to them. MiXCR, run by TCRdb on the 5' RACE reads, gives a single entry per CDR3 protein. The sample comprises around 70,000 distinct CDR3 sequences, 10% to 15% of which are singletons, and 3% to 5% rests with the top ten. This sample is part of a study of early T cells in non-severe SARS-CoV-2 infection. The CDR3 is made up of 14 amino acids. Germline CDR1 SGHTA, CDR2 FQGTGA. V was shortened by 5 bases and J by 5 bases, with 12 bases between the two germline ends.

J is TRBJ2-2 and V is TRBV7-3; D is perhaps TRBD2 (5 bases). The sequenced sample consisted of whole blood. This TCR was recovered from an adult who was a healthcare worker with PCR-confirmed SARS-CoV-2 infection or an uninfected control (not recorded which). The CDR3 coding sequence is TGTGCCAGCAGCCCTCTTGGGGAGACCGGGGAGCTGTTTTTT. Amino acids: CASSPLGETGELFF.